The present T cell receptor beta chain was sequenced within a study of Ad26.COV2.S vaccination and SARS-CoV-2 variants. Study as a whole: Intramuscularly, Ad26.COV2.S was given either once or twice, 56 days apart.

Treatment defined: over 15 received Ad26.COV2.S at low or high dose, single or two shots; roughly five received placebo; per-sample allocation not given. After the first vaccine or placebo injection, samples were drawn on day 63. The vaccine delivered Wuhan-strain SARS-CoV-2 spike through an Ad26 vector. V lost 0 bases, J lost 0 bases, and 14 bases lay in between. CDR1 and CDR2 from the germline V gene are GTSNPN and SVGIG (reference sequence). The length of the CDR3 is 16 residues. Comment on this clone: Antigen specificity is unknown.

This table comes from immunoSEQ multiplex PCR, and its TCRdb copy is limited to in-frame clones, with some not included. The sample has about 480,000 clones, around 90% seen once. Broader study findings: Recipients of either vaccine or placebo displayed similar breadth of non-spike TCRs. Higher spike-specific TCR breadth was found in vaccine recipients than in placebo recipients.

The rearrangement links TRBV30 to TRBJ1-2; no firm D call. The sample consisted of peripheral blood, taken in a trial of Ad26.COV2.S vaccine versus placebo. This sequence originates from a person aged 18-60 years who received the Ad26.COV2.S COVID-19 vaccine or a placebo. As DNA, the CDR3 is TGTGCCTGGAGTGTCAGGTCGGTCCAACCTAACTATGGCTACACCTTC. Translating gives CAWSVRSVQPNYGYTF.